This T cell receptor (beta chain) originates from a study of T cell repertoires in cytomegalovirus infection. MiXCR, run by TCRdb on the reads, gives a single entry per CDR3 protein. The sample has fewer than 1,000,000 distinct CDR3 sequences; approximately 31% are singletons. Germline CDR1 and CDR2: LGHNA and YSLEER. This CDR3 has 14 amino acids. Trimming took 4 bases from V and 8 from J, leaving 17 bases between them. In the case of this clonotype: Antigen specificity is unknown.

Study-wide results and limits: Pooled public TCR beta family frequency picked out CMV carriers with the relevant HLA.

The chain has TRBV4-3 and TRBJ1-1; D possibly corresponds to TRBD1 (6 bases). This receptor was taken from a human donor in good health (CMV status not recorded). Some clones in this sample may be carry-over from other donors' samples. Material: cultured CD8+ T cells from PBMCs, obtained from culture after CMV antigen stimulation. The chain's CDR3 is CASSPITPGTEAFF. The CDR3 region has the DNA TGCGCCAGCAGCCCAATAACCCCCGGGACAGAAGCTTTCTTT.